These 12 T cell receptor beta chains share one sample of origin, sequenced in a study of regulatory T cells in long-lasting Graves disease. Time point of the sample: newly diagnosed GD, antithyroid drugs for less than 3 months. The TCR library was prepared using RNA isolated from PBMCs. Arm-PCR of CDR3 regions and iRepertoire HTBI primers were the basis on which TCR beta libraries were built. TCRdb ran MiXCR on the multiplex PCR reads and lists one entry per CDR3 protein. Among about 470,000 distinct CDR3 sequences listed, about 15% were seen once. These records were also assigned to another study, of T cells in Graves' hyperthyroidism and ophthalmopathy.

The material sequenced was peripheral blood mononuclear cells (PBMCs), taken at new diagnosis, from a patient treated with antithyroid drugs. These receptors were taken from a woman under 40 with Graves disease.

The chain links TRBV4-2 to TRBJ1-4; 8 bases line up with TRBD1. There are 18 residues in the CDR3. V lost 0 bases to trimming and J lost 5 bases; unmatched junction nucleotides: 11. Germline CDR1 is LGHNA and CDR2 is YNFKEQ. CDR3 sequence: CASSQDFPGQGENEKLFF. In nucleotides, the CDR3 is TGTGCCAGCAGCCAAGATTTCCCAGGACAGGGTGAAAATGAAAAACTGTTTTTT.

The V call is TRBV7-6, the J call TRBJ2-1; 8 nucleotides match TRBD2. The CDR3 totals 17 residues. Per the germline V gene, CDR1 is SGHVS and CDR2 is FNYEAQ. Losses at the gene ends were 1 base for V and 5 bases for J; bases not matched to a gene: 10. The CDR3 loop is CASSLGISGSPHNEQFF. Here the CDR3 DNA reads TGTGCCAGCAGCTTAGGAATCAGCGGGAGCCCCCACAATGAGCAGTTCTTC.

This clonotype was picked up many times. This chain uses TRBV10-3 with TRBJ2-1, with 12 bases lining up with TRBD2. The germline CDR1 and CDR2 sequences are ENHRY and SYGVKD. V trimming: 10 bases; J trimming: 5 bases; junction bases outside the gene matches: 3. CDR3 length: 13 residues. CDR3 DNA: TGTGCCACCGGACTAGCGGGACACAATGAGCAGTTCTTC. Its protein is CATGLAGHNEQFF.

The chain combines TRBV7-2 with TRBJ2-3; 10 nucleotides match TRBD2. After removal of 5 bases from V and 2 bases from J, the junction contained 7 bases not matched to a gene. This CDR3 comprises 16 residues. Germline V gives CDR1 SGHTA, CDR2 FQGNSA. The CDR3 sequence: CASSRTSGADTDTQYF. The CDR3 DNA sequence: TGTGCCAGCAGCCGGACTAGCGGAGCGGACACAGATACGCAGTATTTT. The variable domain in full, completed from reference TRBV7-2 and TRBJ2-3, reads GAGVSQSPSNKVTEKGKDVELRCDPISGHTALYWYRQSLGQGLEFLIYFQGNSAPDKSGLPSDRFSAERTGGSVSTLTIQRTQQEDSAVYLCASSRTSGADTDTQYFGPGTRLTVL.

This clonotype has more than one count but fewer than ten. This chain uses TRBV7-6 with TRBJ2-3, with no clear D. With 4 bases removed from V and 5 bases from J, the gap between germline ends came to 19 bases. CDR3 length equals 16 residues. Germline V gene lookup returns CDR1 SGHVS and CDR2 FNYEAQ. CDR3 sequence: CASSSSPGDGGDTQYF. The CDR3 DNA is TGTGCCAGCAGCTCCTCACCCGGTGATGGTGGAGATACGCAGTATTTT.

This clonotype was detected many times. This chain uses TRBV3-1 with TRBJ2-2, with TRBD2 matching over 12 bases. The CDR3 is 16 residues long. Germline V gene lookup returns CDR1 LGHDT and CDR2 YNNKEL (reference sequence). Germline trimming cut 3 bases from V and 7 bases from J; bases unmatched to any gene: 6. The CDR3 sequence is CASSQDRLAGDGELFF. Here the CDR3 DNA reads TGTGCCAGCAGCCAGGACCGACTAGCGGGAGACGGGGAGCTGTTTTTT.

This clonotype was counted many times. The rearrangement links TRBV20-1 to TRBJ1-5; D is possibly TRBD1 (5 bases). CDR1 and CDR2 (germline): DFQATT, SNEGSKA (reference sequence). The V gene lost 1 base and the J gene lost 6 bases, with 13 bases spanning the gap. The CDR3 runs 14 residues. The CDR3 here is CSARGREGTQPQHF. The CDR3 region has the DNA TGCAGTGCTAGAGGCAGGGAAGGAACTCAGCCCCAGCATTTT.

This chain uses TRBV7-2 with TRBJ2-2; the D is unclear. The CDR3 runs to 14 residues. The germline V gene has CDR1 SGHTA and CDR2 FQGNSA. Trimming shortened V by 7 bases and J by 8 bases, and 17 bases separated the two germline ends. In nucleotides, the CDR3 is TGTGCCAGCACTTACGTCTTGAGCAGGGGGGAGCTGTTTTTT. As protein: CASTYVLSRGELFF.

There are a few counts of this clonotype. This chain joins TRBV27 and TRBJ2-1; 8 nucleotides agree with TRBD2. V lost 0 bases and J lost 3; bases outside the gene matches: 4. This CDR3 has 16 residues. Germline V lookup: CDR1 MNHEY, CDR2 SMNVEV (reference sequence). The DNA of the CDR3 is TGTGCCAGCAGTTTATCCGCGGGACTAGTCTACAATGAGCAGTTCTTC. Amino acids: CASSLSAGLVYNEQFF.

The chain uses TRBV5-1 and TRBJ2-3; D may correspond to TRBD1 or TRBD2 (5 bases each). The CDR3 loop spans 16 amino acids. Germline V gives CDR1 SGHRS, CDR2 YFSETQ. Trimming pared 0 bases from V and 0 bases from J, leaving 11 bases between. The CDR3 DNA reads TGCGCCAGCAGCTTGGCCGGGACGGCTAGCACAGATACGCAGTATTTT. Its translation: CASSLAGTASTDTQYF.

At least ten counts were recorded for this clonotype. V usage is TRBV11-1 and J usage is TRBJ1-5; D gene ambiguous. Trimming cost V 3 bases and J 7 bases, with 10 bases left between them. The CDR3 length is 13 residues. CDR1 and CDR2 (germline): SGHAT, FQDESV (reference sequence). DNA for the CDR3: TGTGCCAGCAGCTTTGGCGGTGGCCAGCCCCAGCATTTT. Its translation: CASSFGGGQPQHF. The entire variable domain, with the rest obtained from reference TRBV11-1 and TRBJ1-5, is as follows: EAEVAQSPRYKITEKSQAVAFWCDPISGHATLYWYRQILGQGPELLVQFQDESVVDDSQLPKDRFSAERLKGVDSTLKIQPAELGDSAMYLCASSFGGGQPQHFGDGTRLSIL.

This clonotype was picked up a small number of times. The CDR3, as DNA: TGTGCCAGCAGTTTACAAGGCGATGAGCAGTTCTTC. Its protein product is CASSLQGDEQFF. This chain links TRBV27 with TRBJ2-1; the D is unclear. The V end lost 2 bases, the J end lost 8 bases, and 7 bases lay between the germline ends. This CDR3 has 12 amino acids. The V gene's germline CDR1 is MNHEY and CDR2 SMNVEV (reference sequence).